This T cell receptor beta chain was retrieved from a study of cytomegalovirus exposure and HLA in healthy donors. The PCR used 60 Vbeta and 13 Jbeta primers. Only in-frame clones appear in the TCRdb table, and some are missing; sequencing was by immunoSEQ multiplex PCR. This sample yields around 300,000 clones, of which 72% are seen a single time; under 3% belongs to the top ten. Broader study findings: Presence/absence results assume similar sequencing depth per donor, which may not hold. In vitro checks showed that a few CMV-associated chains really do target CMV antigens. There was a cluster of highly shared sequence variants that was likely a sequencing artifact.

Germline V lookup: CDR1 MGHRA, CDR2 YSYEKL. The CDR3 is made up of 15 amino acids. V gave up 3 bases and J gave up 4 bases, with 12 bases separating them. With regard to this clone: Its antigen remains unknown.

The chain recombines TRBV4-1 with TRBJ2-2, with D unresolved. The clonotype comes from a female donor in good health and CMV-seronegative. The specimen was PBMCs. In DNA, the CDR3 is TGCGCCAGCAGCCAGGTTAGCATCGGCACCGGGGAGCTGTTTTTT. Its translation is CASSQVSIGTGELFF.